A single T cell receptor (beta chain) is shown here with its context. The antigen remains undetermined. The libraries of TRB cDNA were constructed through 5' RACE using UMI labels. TCRdb re-called the 5' RACE reads; every CDR3 protein appears as one record, without DNA. The sample includes about 30,000 distinct CDR3 sequences. The data belong to a study of CXCR3-negative and CXCR3-positive naive CD8 T cells. The wider study: Overall TRB read output was some 140 million, and each library contained about 1.5 +/- 0.3 million reads.

At approximately 300,000 cells each, triplicate sorts were carried out for each CD8+ T cell subset. Findings of the study overall: Memory cells showed distinct TRBV-TRBJ patterns, while the two naive subsets matched. TCR strength was inferred from TRB CDR3 properties, while surface CD5 was comparable between naive subsets.

Per the germline V gene, CDR1 is MNHEY and CDR2 is SMNVEV (reference sequence). The CDR3 runs 13 residues. The clonotype was recovered from a human donor in good health. Some clones in this sample may be carry-over from other donors' samples. The sample taken for sequencing was memory CD8+ T cells from blood. This chain connects TRBV27 to TRBJ2-1; without DNA, the TCRdb call of TRBD2 cannot be checked. CDR3 in amino acids: CASSWTRDNEQFF.